The clone carrying this T cell receptor (beta chain) was seen a handful of times. These data are taken from a study of blood T cell repertoires in COVID-19. Study-level background: Some COVID-19 samples were acute and others convalescent; all came from the United States, Italy and Spain. In each case, the material was cDNA or gDNA derived from T cells, B-cell-depleted T cells, or PBMCs.

The CDR3 contains 16 residues. In germline, CDR1 is SGHTA, CDR2 FQGNSA. V shed 4 bases and J 1 base; nucleotides not matched to a gene: 5. In the study's own analysis: Researchers report that nucleated cell counts were estimated from reference gene primer amplification. The assay was immunoSEQ multiplex PCR, and TCRdb's table has in-frame clones only and misses some. V, J and clone size derive from that table, while D and trimming were established from the DNA sequence. The repertoire has over 50,000 clones, around 86% of them found once; the top ten carry about 14%. The sequencing input was peripheral blood. The chain carries TRBV7-2 and TRBJ1-3, with 9 bases fitting TRBD1. The TCR originated in a human donor in a cohort sampled during active COVID-19. The CDR3 bases are TGTGCCAGCAGCTCGCAACAGGGGGCATCTGGAAACACCATATATTTT. Translation gives CASSSQQGASGNTIYF.